The present TCR beta chain was sequenced within a study of post-analysis software for immune sequencing data. Whole-study context: Clinical courses comprised relapsing-remitting, secondary progressive and progressive-relapsing multiple sclerosis.

The TCR beta cDNA libraries contained unique molecular identifiers. About 500,000 cDNA molecules came from 1 to 10 million T cells. One entry per CDR3 protein results from TCRdb running MiXCR on the PCR reads. The sample has about 820,000 distinct CDR3 sequences; roughly 50% are singletons. Comment on this clonotype: Antigen unknown. At one end, the junction sequence differs from germline, possibly due to a read error.

Study-wide results and limits: Among multiple sclerosis patients, normalized Chao1 diversity was significantly below that of controls. Samples from one preparation batch, clustered by F measure, grouped strongly together. Controls showed lower frequencies than patients for roughly 5 TRBV segments, and TRBV5-6, TRBV5-1 and TRBV20-1 were among these.

The CDR3 contains 13 residues. Germline V gene data show CDR1 as SQVTM and CDR2 as ANQGSEA. The receptor was derived from a girl aged 10-17 years with multiple sclerosis. Material for sequencing was blood. V is TRBV29-1 and J is TRBJ2-3; D may be TRBD1 (6 bases). The CDR3 DNA is TGCAGCGTTGACCCCTACAGGGCAGATGCGCAGTATTTT. Residues: CSVDPYRADAQYF.